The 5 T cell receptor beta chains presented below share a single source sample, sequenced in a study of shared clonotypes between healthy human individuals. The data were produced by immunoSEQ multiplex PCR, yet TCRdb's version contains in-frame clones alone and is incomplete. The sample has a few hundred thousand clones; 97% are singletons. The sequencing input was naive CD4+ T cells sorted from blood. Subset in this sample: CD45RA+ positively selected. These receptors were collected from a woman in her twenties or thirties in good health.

The CDR3 DNA is TGTGCGGCGGGGACAGTATCCTACGAGCAGTACTTC. This sequence encodes CAAGTVSYEQYF. The chain combines TRBV6-1 with TRBJ2-7; D may be TRBD1 (7 bases). Germline assignment: CDR1 MNHNS and CDR2 SASEGT. This CDR3 comprises 12 residues.

The CDR3 DNA is TGTGCCAGCAGTTCTTGGCGGGAGGCCCTGTTGGATACGCAGTATTTT. It is translated as CASSSWREALLDTQYF. This chain links TRBV28 with TRBJ2-3; 8 bases are a match to TRBD2. The CDR3 totals 16 residues. Trimming at V came to 4 bases and at J to 6 bases, leaving 12 bases not matched to a gene. Germline CDR1 and CDR2: MDHEN and SYDVKM.

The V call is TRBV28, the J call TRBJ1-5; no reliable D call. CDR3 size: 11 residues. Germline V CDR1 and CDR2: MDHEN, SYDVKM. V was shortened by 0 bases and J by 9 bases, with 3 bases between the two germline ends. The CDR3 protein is CASSLWGPQHF. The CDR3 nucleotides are TGTGCCAGCAGTTTATGGGGGCCCCAGCATTTT.

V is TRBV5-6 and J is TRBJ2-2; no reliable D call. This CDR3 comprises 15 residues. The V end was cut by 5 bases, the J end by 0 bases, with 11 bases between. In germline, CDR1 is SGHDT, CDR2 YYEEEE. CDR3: CASRVGATNTGELFF. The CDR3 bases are TGTGCCAGCAGAGTCGGAGCAACGAACACCGGGGAGCTGTTTTTT.

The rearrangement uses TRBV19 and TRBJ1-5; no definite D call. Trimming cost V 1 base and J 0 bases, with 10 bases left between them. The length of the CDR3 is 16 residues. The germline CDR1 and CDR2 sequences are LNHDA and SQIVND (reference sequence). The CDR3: CASSIGRTFSNQPQHF. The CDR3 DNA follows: TGTGCCAGTAGTATAGGGCGGACCTTTAGCAATCAGCCCCAGCATTTT.